The source of this T cell receptor (beta chain) is a study of T cell responses to AZD1222 COVID-19 vaccine. Study results and limitations: Baseline testing showed seropositivity in only a handful of AZD1222 recipients. Repertoires were collected only later (after the peak T cell response had occurred).

Of note for this clone: Its cognate antigen is unknown.

The method was immunoSEQ multiplex PCR; TCRdb's version includes in-frame clones alone and lacks a portion of them. In the table there are roughly 140,000 clones, about 90% of which are singletons. Trimming pared 6 bases from V and 12 bases from J, leaving 17 bases between. CDR1 and CDR2 from the germline V gene are MNHEY and SVGAGI. This CDR3 has 13 residues. The J gene is TRBJ1-4, the V gene TRBV6-5; TRBD1 is a possible D gene (5 bases). The source of this sequence is an adult who received the AZD1222 COVID-19 vaccine. The sequences come from peripheral blood, collected 28 days after the second AZD1222 dose. The CDR3 is CASRYLGVEELFF. The CDR3 DNA sequence: TGTGCCAGCAGATATCTGGGGGTTGAGGAACTGTTTTTT.